The 24 T cell receptor beta chains below all came from one sample that was sequenced in a study of CD8 T cells in Susac syndrome. After extraction with the RNeasy kit, about 0.5 to 1 ug of the RNA was reverse transcribed using random hexamers. From the immunoSEQ multiplex PCR reads, TCRdb called clonotypes with MiXCR, one entry per CDR3 protein. The sample shows 100,000 to 150,000 distinct CDR3 sequences, approximately 96% of them seen only once. Specimen: CD8+ T cells from PBMCs. All receptors come from a human donor with Susac syndrome.

The CDR3: CASSEAQATTNEKLFF. In nucleotides, the CDR3 is TGTGCCAGCAGTGAAGCACAGGCGACGACCAATGAAAAACTGTTTTTT. This rearrangement joins TRBV2 to TRBJ1-4, with D possibly TRBD1 on 5 matching bases. This CDR3 is 16 amino acids long. Germline V gene data show CDR1 as SNHLY and CDR2 as FYNNEI. V was trimmed by 0 bases and J by 5 bases, leaving 13 bases between them.

The rearrangement uses TRBV7-2 and TRBJ1-5; weak D call: TRBD1 (5 bases). V was clipped by 5 bases and J by 0 bases, with 20 bases between them. The CDR3 has 18 amino acids. The germline gives CDR1 SGHTA, CDR2 FQGNSA. The CDR3 region is CASSPGWGSRDSNQPQHF. CDR3 DNA: TGTGCCAGCAGCCCAGGGTGGGGGAGCAGGGATAGCAATCAGCCCCAGCATTTT.

The V and J genes are TRBV2 and TRBJ2-7; D could derive from TRBD1 or TRBD2 (6 bases each). Germline-derived CDR1 and CDR2 are SNHLY and FYNNEI. This CDR3 spans 14 amino acids. Trimming pared 5 bases from V and 4 bases from J, leaving 15 bases between. CDR3 coding DNA: TGTGCCAGCAGTCTCCGGCCGGGGGCTTACGAGCAGTACTTC. Translation gives CASSLRPGAYEQYF.

The chain joins TRBV12-3 or TRBV12-4 to TRBJ1-1; D gene ambiguous. The ends were cut back, 1 base at V and 14 bases at J, with 17 bases in the middle. The CDR3 extends over 13 amino acids. The CDR3, as DNA: TGTGCCAGCAGTTTAGAGAGGGTCGGTTTTAGGTTCTTT. This translates into CASSLERVGFRFF.

For the CDR3, the DNA is TGTGCCAGCAGCATCGACCGACAGGCCCTCTACAATGAGCAGTTCTTC. Protein product: CASSIDRQALYNEQFF. The J gene is TRBJ2-1, the V gene TRBV5-6; possibly TRBD1 for D (6 bases). This CDR3 is 16 amino acids long. CDR1 and CDR2 from the germline V gene are SGHDT and YYEEEE. Trimming took 4 bases from V and 3 from J, leaving 17 bases between them.

This chain connects TRBV19 to TRBJ2-5, with D possibly TRBD1 on 5 matching bases. Trimming took 4 bases from V and 2 from J, leaving 11 bases between them. The CDR3 is 14 amino acids. CDR1 LNHDA and CDR2 SQIVND come from the germline V gene (reference sequence). CDR3 sequence: CASSTVGEQETQYF. CDR3 bases: TGTGCCAGTAGTACCGTAGGGGAACAAGAGACCCAGTACTTC. The full variable domain, rest sourced from reference TRBV19 and TRBJ2-5, is DGGITQSPKYLFRKEGQNVTLSCEQNLNHDAMYWYRQDPGQGLRLIYYSQIVNDFQKGDIAEGYSVSREKKESFPLTVTSAQKNPTAFYLCASSTVGEQETQYFGPGTRLLVL.

J is TRBJ1-1 and V is TRBV19; TRBD1 agrees at 7 bases. Germline values: CDR1 LNHDA, CDR2 SQIVND (reference sequence). The CDR3 has 16 residues. The junction had 7 bases not matched to a gene; V was cut back by 3 bases and J by 0 bases. Here the CDR3 reads CASSIKSGTVNTEAFF. The CDR3 DNA sequence: TGTGCCAGTAGTATTAAATCCGGGACAGTGAACACTGAAGCTTTCTTT.

The rearrangement links TRBV9 to TRBJ1-1, with 7 bases fitting TRBD1. V gave up 3 bases and J gave up 4 bases; unmatched junction bases: 3. Germline CDR1 and CDR2: SGDLS and YYNGEE. The CDR3 sequence is 13 residues long. CDR3 coding DNA: TGTGCCAGCAGCGCCGGGACAGCCACTGAAGCTTTCTTT. Translating gives CASSAGTATEAFF. Full variable domain (missing parts from reference TRBV9 and TRBJ1-1): DSGVTQTPKHLITATGQRVTLRCSPRSGDLSVYWYQQSLDQGLQFLIQYYNGEERAKGNILERFSAQQFPDLHSELNLSSLELGDSALYFCASSAGTATEAFFGQGTRLTVV.

The V call is TRBV5-6, the J call TRBJ2-7, with D possibly matching TRBD2 (5 bases). The CDR3 consists of 14 residues. Looked up from germline, CDR1 is SGHDT and CDR2 is YYEEEE. Between the trimmed V and J ends, which lost 3 bases and 4 bases, there was a span of 14 bases. In DNA form, the CDR3 reads TGTGCCAGCAGCTGGACTGGAGCGATGTACGAGCAGTACTTC. It yields the protein CASSWTGAMYEQYF.

The rearrangement uses TRBV7-3 and TRBJ2-7; 8 nucleotides line up with TRBD2. J was trimmed by 5 bases and V by 3 bases; bases with no gene match: 3. Per germline, CDR1 SGHTA and CDR2 FQGTGA. The CDR3 covers 13 residues. The CDR3 nucleotides read TGTGCCAGCAGCTTCAGCGGGAGCGACGAGCAGTACTTC. Its translation is CASSFSGSDEQYF.

The chain combines TRBV13 with TRBJ2-7, with TRBD1 identical over 11 bases. Looked up from germline, CDR1 is PRHDT and CDR2 is FYEKMQ (reference sequence). Trimming took 1 base from V and 4 from J; bases not matched to a gene: 3. The CDR3 length is 15 residues. The CDR3 region has the DNA TGTGCCAGCAGCTTAGAGGGGACAGGGGGATACGAGCAGTACTTC. Its protein product is CASSLEGTGGYEQYF.

This sequence joins TRBV14 and TRBJ2-2; D is possibly TRBD1 or TRBD2 (5 bases each). The CDR3 is 15 amino acids. Per germline, CDR1 SGHDN and CDR2 FVKESK. The ends were cut back, 2 bases at V and 6 bases at J, with 13 bases in the middle. The CDR3 spells CASSQTGAPAGELFF. The CDR3 DNA reads as TGTGCCAGCAGCCAAACCGGGGCCCCCGCCGGGGAGCTGTTTTTT.

This chain connects TRBV15 to TRBJ2-6; tentative D call: TRBD1 (6 bases). The CDR3 extends over 15 amino acids. The germline gives CDR1 LNHNV, CDR2 YYDKDF (reference sequence). Trimming cost V 7 bases and J 2 bases, with 12 bases left between them. CDR3 in DNA: TGTGCCACCACGGACAGTTCCACTGGGGCCAACGTCCTGACTTTC. Amino acids: CATTDSSTGANVLTF.

The CDR3 DNA sequence: TGCAGTGCTACGCTAGCAAACACAGATACGCAGTATTTT. Amino acid sequence: CSATLANTDTQYF. The chain carries TRBV20-1 and TRBJ2-3, with D tentatively TRBD2 (5 bases). The CDR3 extends over 13 amino acids. Germline CDR1 is DFQATT and CDR2 is SNEGSKA (reference sequence). V was shortened by 4 bases and J by 2 bases, with 10 bases between the two germline ends.

This chain connects TRBV9 to TRBJ2-3; D gene ambiguous. Germline loops: CDR1 SGDLS, CDR2 YYNGEE. Trimming stripped 0 bases from V and 0 bases from J, with 5 bases between. This CDR3 has 14 residues. Here the CDR3 reads CASSVARSTDTQYF. In nucleotides, the CDR3 is TGTGCCAGCAGCGTAGCGCGCAGCACAGATACGCAGTATTTT. The full variable domain, in which reference TRBV9 and TRBJ2-3 provide the parts outside the CDR3, is DSGVTQTPKHLITATGQRVTLRCSPRSGDLSVYWYQQSLDQGLQFLIQYYNGEERAKGNILERFSAQQFPDLHSELNLSSLELGDSALYFCASSVARSTDTQYFGPGTRLTVL.

The chain combines TRBV14 with TRBJ2-1; 9 positions match TRBD2. From germline, CDR1 is SGHDN and CDR2 FVKESK. This CDR3 has 15 amino acids. The V and J ends lost 2 bases and 4 bases, in that order; junction bases with no gene match: 3. The CDR3 region has the DNA TGTGCCAGCAGCCAACTAGCGGGGAGTTACAATGAGCAGTTCTTC. This codes for CASSQLAGSYNEQFF.

J is TRBJ2-3 and V is TRBV14; perhaps TRBD2 as D (6 bases). V dropped 4 bases and J dropped 2 bases, with 16 bases sitting between them. The CDR3 covers 16 residues. Germline CDR1 is SGHDN and CDR2 is FVKESK. Here the CDR3 DNA reads TGTGCCAGCAGCCGAATTATGGGACTTAACACAGATACGCAGTATTTT. It codes for CASSRIMGLNTDTQYF.

The chain links TRBV28 to TRBJ1-4; D unclear. Trimming left V 5 bases short and J 0 bases short, with 13 bases between. CDR3 length: 16 residues. CDR1 and CDR2 (germline): MDHEN, SYDVKM. Here the CDR3 DNA reads TGTGCCAGCAGTCCCCCACTCTCTGCAACTAATGAAAAACTGTTTTTT. Protein: CASSPPLSATNEKLFF.

This sequence joins TRBV7-8 and TRBJ2-7; 10 bases align to TRBD1. V was pared by 5 bases and J by 4 bases, with 11 bases of the junction left unmatched. Germline CDR1 SGHVS, CDR2 FQNEAQ. The CDR3 has 16 amino acids. This CDR3 is CASSQVTGTGDYEQYF. CDR3 in DNA: TGTGCCAGCAGCCAAGTAACCGGGACAGGGGATTACGAGCAGTACTTC.

The chain links TRBV28 to TRBJ1-2, with D possibly being TRBD1 (6 bases). CDR3 length: 19 residues. V was shortened by 4 bases and J by 0 bases, with 24 bases between the two germline ends. Germline loops: CDR1 MDHEN, CDR2 SYDVKM. CDR3 protein: CASSSRDTTRPFSNYGYTF. The CDR3 region has the DNA TGTGCCAGCAGTTCACGGGACACAACACGTCCTTTCTCTAACTATGGCTACACCTTC.

This chain links TRBV5-6 with TRBJ2-5, with no clear D. CDR3 size: 19 residues. Trimming shortened V by 3 bases and J by 4 bases, and 28 bases separated the two germline ends. Germline V gene lookup returns CDR1 SGHDT and CDR2 YYEEEE. CDR3: CASSSTSLGPRSPRETQYF. Written as DNA, the CDR3 is TGTGCCAGCAGCTCCACGTCTCTAGGGCCGCGATCCCCCCGAGAGACCCAGTACTTC.

The chain recombines TRBV28 with TRBJ2-7; tentatively, D is TRBD1 (7 bases). With 6 bases removed from V and 5 bases from J, the gap between germline ends came to 14 bases. Germline V CDR1 and CDR2: MDHEN, SYDVKM. The CDR3 length is 13 residues. The chain's CDR3 is CASRMEGAHEQYF. DNA of the CDR3: TGTGCCAGCAGGATGGAGGGGGCGCACGAGCAGTACTTC.

V is TRBV28 and J is TRBJ1-2; no firm D call. V was cut by 6 bases and J by 4 bases, with 6 bases left in between. This CDR3 has 11 residues. CDR1 and CDR2 (germline): MDHEN, SYDVKM. In DNA, the CDR3 is TGTGCCAGCAGATGGGCCTATGGCTACACCTTC. As protein: CASRWAYGYTF.

Note on this clonotype: Lacking the conserved final phenylalanine or tryptophan, this CDR3 likely reflects a read error. The rearrangement uses TRBV29-1 and TRBJ2-7; unclear D gene. The CDR3 is 13 residues long. The germline V gene has CDR1 SQVTM and CDR2 ANQGSEA. Trimming removed 5 bases from V and 3 bases from J, with 14 bases in between. The CDR3, as DNA: TGCAGCGTTCTTTCCCCCCACGGCTACGAGCAGTACCTC. Residues: CSVLSPHGYEQYL.